The 22 T cell receptor beta chains given below trace back to one sample, sequenced in a study of T cell repertoires in cytomegalovirus infection. Via MiXCR, TCRdb re-called the reads, giving one row per CDR3 protein. The sample holds roughly 990,000 distinct CDR3 sequences, around 29% seen once. These TCRs are of unknown antigen specificity. Sequencing was performed on cultured CD8+ T cells from PBMCs, taken from culture after CMV antigen stimulation. Receptors were obtained from a human donor in good health (CMV status not recorded). Some clones in this sample may be carry-over from other donors' samples.

Worth noting for this clonotype: Being one base from a much bigger clone, this may be a read error. The genes are TRBV12-3 or TRBV12-4 and TRBJ2-1; D call uncertain. The CDR3 has 14 amino acids. Trimming took off 7 bases at V and 1 base at J, with 11 bases between the two ends. Here the CDR3 reads CASNVAQSYNEQFF. DNA for the CDR3: TGTGCCAGCAATGTAGCCCAATCCTACAATGAGCAGTTCTTC.

The sample holds a few counts of this clonotype. The genes are TRBV27 and TRBJ1-6, with 8 bases identical to TRBD1. Germline lookup yields CDR1 MNHEY and CDR2 SMNVEV (reference sequence). The CDR3 contains 16 residues. V dropped 6 bases and J dropped 6; count of bases not matched to a gene: 10. CDR3: CASSPGGRGSNSPLHF. The DNA of the CDR3 is TGTGCCAGCAGCCCAGGGGGCAGGGGAAGTAATTCACCCCTCCACTTT.

This sequence joins TRBV19 and TRBJ1-2; tentative D call: TRBD1 (5 bases). CDR3 length equals 16 residues. Per the germline V gene, CDR1 is LNHDA and CDR2 is SQIVND (reference sequence). Trimming took off 3 bases at V and 3 bases at J, with 17 bases between the two ends. The CDR3 reads CASSISRSVTDYGYTF. DNA for the CDR3: TGTGCCAGTAGTATTAGCCGTTCGGTGACAGACTATGGCTACACCTTC.

This clonotype has just a few counts. The chain combines TRBV27 with TRBJ2-7; D possibly uses TRBD1 or TRBD2 (5 bases each). The V gene lost 7 bases and the J gene lost 5 bases, with 18 bases spanning the gap. The CDR3 sequence is 14 residues long. Germline-derived CDR1 and CDR2 are MNHEY and SMNVEV (reference sequence). The CDR3 nucleotides are TGTGCCAGCACCTCCGGGGCAGGGTCCAACGAGCAGTACTTC. This encodes CASTSGAGSNEQYF.

This clonotype was seen a handful of times. J is TRBJ1-2 and V is TRBV19, with TRBD1 identical over 7 bases. The trim removed 5 bases at V and 0 bases at J, leaving 6 bases unmatched. Germline CDR1 is LNHDA and CDR2 is SQIVND (reference sequence). The CDR3 contains 15 residues. The CDR3 coding sequence is TGTGCCAGTAGTGTCAACAGGGGAACTAACTATGGCTACACCTTC. This gives the protein CASSVNRGTNYGYTF.

This clonotype was recorded a few times. The chain employs TRBV5-1 and TRBJ2-3; 7 nucleotides agree with TRBD2. J was trimmed by 0 bases and V by 2 bases; bases with no gene match: 9. Germline CDR1 is SGHRS and CDR2 is YFSETQ. The CDR3 totals 17 residues. The CDR3 region is CASSFGRGVTSTDTQYF. CDR3 sequence (DNA): TGCGCCAGCAGCTTTGGCCGGGGGGTAACTAGCACAGATACGCAGTATTTT.

The rearrangement joins TRBV3-1 to TRBJ1-2; D might be TRBD1 (6 bases). The V end lost 4 bases, the J end lost 4 bases, and 25 bases lay between the germline ends. CDR1 LGHDT and CDR2 YNNKEL come from the germline V gene (reference sequence). The CDR3 is made up of 18 amino acids. CDR3 DNA sequence: TGTGCCAGCAGCCTCATAGGGGACACCCGGGCTACTTTCTATGGCTACACCTTC. It is translated as CASSLIGDTRATFYGYTF.

This clonotype was observed a handful of times. The V call is TRBV7-9, the J call TRBJ2-3; D is ambiguous. In germline, CDR1 is SEHNR, CDR2 FQNEAQ (reference sequence). The V gene lost 1 base and the J gene lost 3 bases, with 11 bases spanning the gap. CDR3 length equals 15 residues. CDR3 residues: CASSLDLRLTDTQYF. Here the CDR3 DNA reads TGTGCCAGCAGCTTAGATCTTAGACTTACAGATACGCAGTATTTT.

The rearrangement joins TRBV12-3 or TRBV12-4 to TRBJ1-1; D possibly corresponds to TRBD1 (6 bases). CDR3 length: 13 amino acids. V gave up 5 bases and J gave up 7 bases, with 14 bases separating them. The CDR3 nucleotides are TGTGCCAGCAGTGTATCAGGGGTTAATGAAGCTTTCTTT. This gives the protein CASSVSGVNEAFF.

The chain links TRBV29-1 to TRBJ2-3, with no clear D. CDR1 and CDR2 from the germline V gene are SQVTM and ANQGSEA. V lost 2 bases and J lost 3, with 3 bases in between. This CDR3 has 11 amino acids. For the CDR3, the DNA is TGCAGCGTTGAACTGACAGATACGCAGTATTTT. Encoded protein: CSVELTDTQYF.

This clonotype was observed a few times. CDR3 sequence: CANGETQYF. The CDR3 DNA follows: TGTGCCAATGGGGAGACCCAGTACTTC. The V gene is TRBV2, the J gene TRBJ2-5; D gene ambiguous. The CDR3 totals 9 residues. V shed 10 bases and J shed 5 bases, with 5 bases lying between them. Germline lookup yields CDR1 SNHLY and CDR2 FYNNEI.

This clonotype came up a few times. The gene calls are TRBV5-1 and TRBJ2-3, with 9 nucleotides matching TRBD2. The J segment lost 3 bases and the V segment lost 0 bases, leaving 14 bases of the junction unmatched. This CDR3 comprises 19 residues. Germline V gene data show CDR1 as SGHRS and CDR2 as YFSETQ. CDR3 loop: CASSLASGRGGQATDTQYF. CDR3 nucleotides: TGCGCCAGCAGCTTGGCCAGCGGGCGGGGGGGCCAAGCGACAGATACGCAGTATTTT.

This clonotype was counted a few times. The chain joins TRBV5-1 to TRBJ2-6; 7 bases fit TRBD1. CDR3 length: 19 amino acids. CDR1 SGHRS and CDR2 YFSETQ come from the germline V gene. V shed 3 bases and J 2 bases; nucleotides not matched to a gene: 14. The CDR3 reads CASSSAHRDSSTGANVLTF. DNA for the CDR3: TGCGCCAGCAGCTCCGCTCACCGGGACAGTTCGACTGGGGCCAACGTCCTGACTTTC.

This chain uses TRBV7-6 with TRBJ1-5, with 10 bases fitting TRBD1. This CDR3 has 15 amino acids. The V gene end was trimmed by 1 base and the J gene end by 7 bases; junction bases not matched to a gene: 4. From germline, CDR1 is SGHVS and CDR2 FNYEAQ. CDR3 sequence reads: CASSLGRTGGQPQHF. CDR3 in DNA: TGTGCCAGCAGCTTAGGGAGGACAGGGGGACAGCCCCAGCATTTT.

V is TRBV5-6 and J is TRBJ2-2; no definite D call. The CDR3 is 18 amino acids. CDR1 is SGHDT and CDR2 is YYEEEE in the germline V gene. Trimming removed 0 bases at V and 4 bases at J, with 19 bases between. The CDR3 loop is CASSLALSGNPRTGELFF. The CDR3 nucleotides are TGTGCCAGCAGCTTGGCCCTGAGTGGGAATCCTCGCACCGGGGAGCTGTTTTTT. The full variable domain, in which reference TRBV5-6 and TRBJ2-2 provide the parts outside the CDR3, is DAGVTQSPTHLIKTRGQQVTLRCSPKSGHDTVSWYQQALGQGPQFIFQYYEEEERQRGNFPDRFSGHQFPNYSSELNVNALLLGDSALYLCASSLALSGNPRTGELFFGEGSRLTVL.

This clonotype was counted between two and nine times. This chain connects TRBV5-1 to TRBJ2-5, with 13 bases identical to TRBD2. The ends lost 4 bases at V and 0 bases at J; junction bases unmatched: 6. CDR1 is SGHRS and CDR2 is YFSETQ in the germline V gene. This CDR3 is 17 amino acids long. This CDR3 is CASSTFGLAGDQETQYF. The CDR3 DNA sequence: TGCGCCAGCAGCACGTTTGGACTAGCGGGGGACCAAGAGACCCAGTACTTC.

Many counts were recorded for this clonotype. The chain links TRBV27 to TRBJ1-2; the D is unclear. Trimming removed 9 bases at V and 8 bases at J, with 16 bases between. The CDR3 sequence is 12 residues long. The germline V gene encodes CDR1 MNHEY and CDR2 SMNVEV (reference sequence). CDR3 sequence (DNA): TGTGCCAGAAAGACAACGGCACACGGCTACACCTTC. This codes for CARKTTAHGYTF.

This chain connects TRBV11-1 to TRBJ2-1; TRBD1 aligns across 9 bases. The V segment lost 6 bases and the J segment 5 bases; nucleotides outside the gene matches: 11. This CDR3 has 16 residues. Germline assignment: CDR1 SGHAT and CDR2 FQDESV (reference sequence). The CDR3 protein is CASRHHRDRDHNEQFF. CDR3 in DNA: TGTGCCAGCAGGCACCACCGGGACAGGGACCACAATGAGCAGTTCTTC.

This clonotype was detected once. CDR3 region: CASSLAGRDVVLDEQYF. The CDR3 region has the DNA TGTGCCAGCAGCTTAGCAGGCCGGGACGTTGTACTGGACGAGCAGTACTTC. This chain links TRBV11-2 with TRBJ2-7; either TRBD1 or TRBD2 may supply D (5 bases each). This CDR3 comprises 17 residues. Germline CDR1 and CDR2: SGHAT and FQNNGV. V gave up 1 base and J gave up 5 bases, with 21 bases separating them.

This rearrangement joins TRBV4-1 to TRBJ1-1; D gene unclear. Germline CDR1 is MGHRA and CDR2 is YSYEKL. Trimming took off 0 bases at V and 0 bases at J, with 8 bases between the two ends. The CDR3 is made up of 15 amino acids. Written as DNA, the CDR3 is TGCGCCAGCAGCCAAGAAAGGGCCTTGAACACTGAAGCTTTCTTT. Its translation is CASSQERALNTEAFF.

Points on this clonotype: At one of its ends the junction is not consistent with the germline gene, which may arise from a read error. The chain is built from TRBV6-8 and TRBJ1-1, with D perhaps TRBD1 (5 bases). The CDR3 has 14 residues. In germline, CDR1 is MNHGY, CDR2 SAAAGT. The CDR3 DNA is TGTGTCAGCAGTTACTCGAGGCGTCGACAGGAAGCTTTCTTT. Translation gives CVSSYSRRRQEAFF.

The table lists this clonotype with a few counts. This sequence joins TRBV7-3 and TRBJ2-2, with D perhaps TRBD1 or TRBD2 (7 bases each). Germline V gives CDR1 SGHTA, CDR2 FQGTGA. CDR3 length equals 17 residues. V lost 1 base and J 2 bases, leaving 14 bases between the germline ends. CDR3 DNA: TGTGCCAGCAGCTTAAACGCAGGGGGGGCCAACACCGGGGAGCTGTTTTTT. It is translated as CASSLNAGGANTGELFF.